A single sample gave rise to the 17 T cell receptor beta chains below, sequenced in a study of Graves' ophthalmopathy and Graves' hyperthyroidism. RNA transcripts were the template, and TCR beta CDR3 regions were amplified from them. RT-PCR was first run with HTBI primers, then multiplex PCR in a second round. TCRdb called the multiplex PCR reads again in MiXCR, with one record for every CDR3 protein. The table records about 220,000 distinct CDR3 sequences, roughly 21% of them present only once. The specimen was peripheral blood. The receptors were sampled from a woman in her forties or fifties with Graves' ophthalmopathy.

This clonotype was recorded at least ten times. This chain uses TRBV28 with TRBJ1-5, with no clear D. V was clipped by 10 bases and J by 4 bases, with 14 bases between them. The germline V gene has CDR1 MDHEN and CDR2 SYDVKM. The CDR3 sequence is 13 residues long. Here the CDR3 reads CATTPPRNQPQHF. The DNA for the CDR3 is TGTGCCACCACCCCCCCCAGGAATCAGCCCCAGCATTTT.

The sample holds many counts of this clonotype. The CDR3 bases are TGTGCCAGCAGTTTACGGGGAAGTCTTGCGTCTTTCTTT. Its protein product is CASSLRGSLASFF. The chain couples TRBV27 to TRBJ1-1; D is unclear. The CDR3 has 13 amino acids. Germline-derived CDR1 and CDR2 are MNHEY and SMNVEV (reference sequence). Trimming cost V 2 bases and J 12 bases, with 16 bases left between them.

This clonotype was observed at least ten times. V and J are TRBV7-2 and TRBJ2-5, with 12 bases fitting TRBD1. CDR1 SGHTA and CDR2 FQGNSA come from the germline V gene. V shed 3 bases and J 4 bases; nucleotides not matched to a gene: 6. CDR3 length: 16 amino acids. The CDR3 DNA reads as TGTGCCAGCAGCTTCGGGGACAGGGGGCTTGCAGAGACCCAGTACTTC. Its protein product is CASSFGDRGLAETQYF.

The gene calls are TRBV12-3 or TRBV12-4 and TRBJ1-1; tentative D call: TRBD1 (5 bases). V was cut by 3 bases and J by 11 bases, with 10 bases left in between. The CDR3 length is 11 residues. DNA for the CDR3: TGTGCCAGCAGTTTGGGGCTCAGGGCTTTCTTT. It translates to CASSLGLRAFF.

This clonotype was counted at least ten times. This sequence joins TRBV28 and TRBJ1-5; TRBD1 might be the D (5 bases). V was trimmed by 4 bases and J by 4 bases, leaving 14 bases between them. The V gene's germline CDR1 is MDHEN and CDR2 SYDVKM. This CDR3 is 15 amino acids long. The CDR3 is CASSSGTFLNQPQHF. As DNA, the CDR3 is TGTGCCAGCAGTTCCGGGACTTTTTTGAATCAGCCCCAGCATTTT.

The table lists this clonotype with many counts. The CDR3 reads CASSYLTSGRAYRTDTQYF. The CDR3 bases are TGTGCCAGCAGTTACCTGACTAGCGGGAGGGCCTATCGCACAGATACGCAGTATTTT. The chain employs TRBV6-6 and TRBJ2-3; 14 positions match TRBD2. The CDR3 is made up of 19 amino acids. The germline CDR1 and CDR2 sequences are MNHNY and SVGAGI (reference sequence). V lost 2 bases to trimming and J lost 1 base; unmatched junction nucleotides: 8.

The CDR3 loop is CASSLGRGGTTQETQYF. The DNA of the CDR3 is TGTGCCAGCAGCTTAGGTCGGGGCGGTACAACCCAAGAGACCCAGTACTTC. The gene calls are TRBV11-2 and TRBJ2-5; D may be TRBD1 or TRBD2 (5 bases each). Trimming took 1 base from V and 1 from J, leaving 16 bases between them. CDR1 and CDR2 from the germline V gene are SGHAT and FQNNGV. The CDR3 totals 17 residues.

Ten or more counts support this clonotype. The gene calls are TRBV6-2 or TRBV6-3 and TRBJ2-7, with TRBD2 matching over 9 bases. Germline trimming cut 2 bases from V and 1 base from J; bases unmatched to any gene: 0. This CDR3 has 14 amino acids. CDR1 MNHEY and CDR2 SVGEGT come from the germline V gene. The CDR3 sequence is CASSYLAGSYEQYF. CDR3 in DNA: TGTGCCAGCAGTTACCTAGCGGGATCCTACGAGCAGTACTTC.

This clonotype was counted ten times or more. J is TRBJ2-7 and V is TRBV14; 9 bases line up with TRBD2. V lost 5 bases to trimming and J lost 5 bases; unmatched junction nucleotides: 7. Per germline, CDR1 SGHDN and CDR2 FVKESK. The CDR3 sequence is 14 residues long. The CDR3 is CASSESGRSHEQYF. The CDR3 DNA reads as TGTGCCAGCAGCGAGAGCGGGAGGTCCCACGAGCAGTACTTC.

The genes are TRBV11-2 and TRBJ2-2; D is perhaps TRBD1 (6 bases). The CDR3 totals 16 residues. V lost 2 bases, J lost 1 base, and 11 bases lay in between. Germline V gives CDR1 SGHAT, CDR2 FQNNGV. The CDR3: CASSLLDSRNTGELFF. The CDR3 DNA sequence: TGTGCCAGCAGCTTATTGGACAGTCGGAACACCGGGGAGCTGTTTTTT.

The chain recombines TRBV20-1 with TRBJ2-5; TRBD2 is a possible D gene (5 bases). V lost 6 bases and J lost 5, with 10 bases in between. The CDR3 is made up of 11 amino acids. In germline, CDR1 is DFQATT, CDR2 SNEGSKA (reference sequence). DNA for the CDR3: TGCAGTGCAGAGGGAGAGGAGACCCAGTACTTC. Residues: CSAEGEETQYF.

This clonotype was recorded at least ten times. The rearrangement joins TRBV29-1 to TRBJ1-1, with D possibly TRBD1 on 6 matching bases. Trimming cost V 4 bases and J 0 bases, with 21 bases left between them. This CDR3 contains 17 residues. Germline CDR1 is SQVTM and CDR2 is ANQGSEA. CDR3 loop: CSVGGAQTGNMNTEAFF. Here the CDR3 DNA reads TGCAGCGTTGGGGGGGCCCAGACAGGAAACATGAACACTGAAGCTTTCTTT.

This clonotype was detected many times. V and J are TRBV2 and TRBJ2-1; 7 nucleotides match TRBD2. After removal of 6 bases from V and 3 bases from J, the junction contained 8 bases not matched to a gene. The CDR3 length is 15 residues. CDR1 and CDR2 (germline): SNHLY, FYNNEI. The CDR3 DNA reads as TGTGCCAGCAGCAGGACTAGGAATAACTACAATGAGCAGTTCTTC. Protein: CASSRTRNNYNEQFF.

This clonotype appeared many times. The V and J genes are TRBV6-5 and TRBJ2-7, with 8 positions matching TRBD1. CDR1 is MNHEY, CDR2 SVGAGI, per germline. J was trimmed by 4 bases and V by 8 bases; bases with no gene match: 10. CDR3 length equals 14 residues. The chain's CDR3 is CASQSWTGQYEQYF. CDR3 DNA sequence: TGTGCCAGCCAATCCTGGACAGGGCAGTACGAGCAGTACTTC.

The chain employs TRBV14 and TRBJ2-2; D not certain. The CDR3 contains 13 residues. Trimming left V 1 base short and J 5 bases short, with 5 bases between. CDR1 and CDR2 (germline): SGHDN, FVKESK. CDR3 in DNA: TGTGCCAGCAGCCAAGTCGGGACCGGGGAGCTGTTTTTT. Translated: CASSQVGTGELFF.

Ten or more counts support this clonotype. The chain has TRBV5-1 and TRBJ1-5; tentative D call: TRBD1 (5 bases). This CDR3 spans 16 amino acids. Trimming shortened V by 1 base and J by 1 base, and 12 bases separated the two germline ends. Germline V gene lookup returns CDR1 SGHRS and CDR2 YFSETQ. This chain's CDR3 is CASSLLARDSNQPQHF. DNA of the CDR3: TGCGCCAGCAGCTTGCTTGCGCGGGACAGCAATCAGCCCCAGCATTTT.

In its sample, this clonotype was seen many times. The V gene is TRBV20-1, the J gene TRBJ1-6; a possible D gene is TRBD1 (5 bases). The CDR3 consists of 13 residues. Germline V gives CDR1 DFQATT, CDR2 SNEGSKA (reference sequence). V was clipped by 3 bases and J by 8 bases, with 11 bases between them. Here the CDR3 DNA reads TGCAGTGCTAGGACCAGGGTTTATTCACCCCTCCACTTT. This sequence encodes CSARTRVYSPLHF.